This entry concerns a single TCR beta chain. The antigen is not known. V shed 5 bases and J shed 7 bases, with 9 bases lying between them. CDR1 is SQVTM and CDR2 is ANQGSEA in the germline V gene. The CDR3 consists of 11 residues. The data stem from a study of shared clonotypes between healthy human individuals. Findings and caveats of the study: Clonotype sharing among the donors was expected to vary with sequencing depth. Sharing across a few donors was seen in 4% to 5% of naive CD4 clonotypes.

The material for each subset, its genomic DNA, was split evenly across several immunoSEQ plates. Template for every sorted-subset replicate PCR totaled approximately 0.2 ug DNA, some 30,000 T cell genomes. Assay: immunoSEQ multiplex PCR; the TCRdb copy retains only in-frame clones and omits some. The sample consists of more than 1.2 million clones, approximately 98.5% of them appearing once. Sample: naive CD4+ T cells sorted from blood. The subset here: CD45RA+ positively selected. The receptor comes from a man in his thirties or forties in good health. The chain links TRBV29-1 to TRBJ1-3, with unresolved D. The CDR3 DNA reads TGCAGCGTTCCCCTGGCGAACACCATATATTTT. This codes for CSVPLANTIYF.